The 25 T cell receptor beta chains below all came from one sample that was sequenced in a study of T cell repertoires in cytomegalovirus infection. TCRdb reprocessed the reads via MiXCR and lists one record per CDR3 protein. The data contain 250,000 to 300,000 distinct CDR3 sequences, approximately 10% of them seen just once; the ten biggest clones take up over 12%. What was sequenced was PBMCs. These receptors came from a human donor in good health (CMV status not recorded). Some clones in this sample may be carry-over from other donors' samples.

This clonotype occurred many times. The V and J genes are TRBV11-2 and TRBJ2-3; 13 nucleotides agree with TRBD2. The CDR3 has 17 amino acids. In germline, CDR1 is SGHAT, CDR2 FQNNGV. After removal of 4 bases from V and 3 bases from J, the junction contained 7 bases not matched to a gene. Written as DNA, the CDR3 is TGTGCCAGCAGCTCTCTGAGGACTAGCGGGAGAACAGATACGCAGTATTTT. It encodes CASSSLRTSGRTDTQYF.

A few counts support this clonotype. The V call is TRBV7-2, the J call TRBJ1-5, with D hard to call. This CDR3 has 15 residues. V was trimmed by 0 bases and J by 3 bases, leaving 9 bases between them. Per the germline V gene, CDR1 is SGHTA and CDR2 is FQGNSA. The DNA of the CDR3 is TGTGCCAGCAGCTTAGCGGAGGGTTACAATCAGCCCCAGCATTTT. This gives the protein CASSLAEGYNQPQHF. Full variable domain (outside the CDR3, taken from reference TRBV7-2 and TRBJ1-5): GAGVSQSPSNKVTEKGKDVELRCDPISGHTALYWYRQSLGQGLEFLIYFQGNSAPDKSGLPSDRFSAERTGGSVSTLTIQRTQQEDSAVYLCASSLAEGYNQPQHFGDGTRLSIL.

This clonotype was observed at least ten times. The CDR3 DNA reads as TGTGCCAGCAGTTCCCTCGGGGGGCCGACGGGAAACACCATATATTTT. Translated, it gives CASSSLGGPTGNTIYF. V gene TRBV12-3 or TRBV12-4 combines with J gene TRBJ1-3, with a weak D call TRBD1 (6 bases). The CDR3 runs 16 residues. V lost 4 bases, J lost 4 bases, and 17 bases lay in between.

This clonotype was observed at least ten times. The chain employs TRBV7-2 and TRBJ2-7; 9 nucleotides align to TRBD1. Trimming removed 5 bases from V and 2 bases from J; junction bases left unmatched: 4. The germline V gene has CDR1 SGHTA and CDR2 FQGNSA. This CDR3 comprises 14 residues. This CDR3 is CASSPRDRAYEQYF. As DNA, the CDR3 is TGTGCCAGCAGCCCCCGGGACAGGGCCTACGAGCAGTACTTC.

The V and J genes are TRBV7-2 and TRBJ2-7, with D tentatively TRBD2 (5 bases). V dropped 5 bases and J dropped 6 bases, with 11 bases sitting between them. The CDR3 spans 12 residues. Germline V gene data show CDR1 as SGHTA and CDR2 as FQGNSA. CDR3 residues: CASSPRGLEQYF. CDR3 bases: TGTGCCAGCAGCCCGAGAGGACTCGAGCAGTACTTC.

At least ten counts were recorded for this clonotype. CDR3 DNA sequence: TGTGCCAGCAGCTTAGTGCGAATCGGGCAGGGCAATCAGCCCCAGCATTTT. Encoded protein: CASSLVRIGQGNQPQHF. The chain has TRBV7-2 and TRBJ1-5, with no clear D. CDR1 and CDR2 (germline): SGHTA, FQGNSA. This CDR3 spans 17 amino acids. V was clipped by 1 base and J by 2 bases, with 15 bases between them.

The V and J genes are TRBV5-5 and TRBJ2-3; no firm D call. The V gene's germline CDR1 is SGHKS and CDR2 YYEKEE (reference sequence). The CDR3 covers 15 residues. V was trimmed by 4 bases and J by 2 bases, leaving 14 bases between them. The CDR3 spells CASSTVQRTTDTQYF. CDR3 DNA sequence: TGTGCCAGCAGCACAGTTCAGAGAACCACAGATACGCAGTATTTT.

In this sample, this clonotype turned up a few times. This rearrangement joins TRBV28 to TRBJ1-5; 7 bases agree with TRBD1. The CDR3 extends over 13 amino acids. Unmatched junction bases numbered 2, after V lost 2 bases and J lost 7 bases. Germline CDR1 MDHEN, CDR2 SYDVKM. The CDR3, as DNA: TGTGCCAGCAGTTTAGGACAGGCGCAGCCCCAGCATTTT. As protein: CASSLGQAQPQHF.

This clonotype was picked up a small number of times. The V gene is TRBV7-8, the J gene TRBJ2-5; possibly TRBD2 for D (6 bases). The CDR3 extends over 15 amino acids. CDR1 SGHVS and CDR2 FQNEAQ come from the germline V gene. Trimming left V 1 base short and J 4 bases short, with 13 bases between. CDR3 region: CASSLVLASVETQYF. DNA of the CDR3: TGTGCCAGCAGCTTAGTTTTGGCTAGCGTAGAGACCCAGTACTTC.

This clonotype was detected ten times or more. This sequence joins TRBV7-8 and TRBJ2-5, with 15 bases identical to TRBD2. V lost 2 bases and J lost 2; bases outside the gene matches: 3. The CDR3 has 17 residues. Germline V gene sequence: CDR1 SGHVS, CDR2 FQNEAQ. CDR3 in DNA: TGTGCCAGCAGCTTAATCGGACTAGCGGGAGGGCAAGAGACCCAGTACTTC. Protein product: CASSLIGLAGGQETQYF.

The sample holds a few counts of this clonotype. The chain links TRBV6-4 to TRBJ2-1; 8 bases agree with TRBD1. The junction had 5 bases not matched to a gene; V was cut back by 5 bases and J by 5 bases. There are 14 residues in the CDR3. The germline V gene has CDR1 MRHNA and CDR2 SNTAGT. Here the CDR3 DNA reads TGTGCCAGCAGTAAACAGGGGGACCACAATGAGCAGTTCTTC. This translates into CASSKQGDHNEQFF.

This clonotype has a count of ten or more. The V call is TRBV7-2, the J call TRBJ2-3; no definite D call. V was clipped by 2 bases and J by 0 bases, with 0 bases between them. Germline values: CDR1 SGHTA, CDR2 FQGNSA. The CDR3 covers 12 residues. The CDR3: CASSLSTDTQYF. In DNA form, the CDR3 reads TGTGCCAGCAGCTTAAGCACAGATACGCAGTATTTT.

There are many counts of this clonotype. CDR3 sequence (DNA): TGTGCCAGCAGCTCCCCCCTTACAGGGTCCCCCCAGCATTTT. It encodes CASSSPLTGSPQHF. The V gene is TRBV7-2, the J gene TRBJ1-5; tentatively, D is TRBD1 (6 bases). This CDR3 comprises 14 residues. V lost 4 bases to trimming and J lost 10 bases, with 17 bases between them. CDR1 is SGHTA and CDR2 is FQGNSA in the germline V gene.

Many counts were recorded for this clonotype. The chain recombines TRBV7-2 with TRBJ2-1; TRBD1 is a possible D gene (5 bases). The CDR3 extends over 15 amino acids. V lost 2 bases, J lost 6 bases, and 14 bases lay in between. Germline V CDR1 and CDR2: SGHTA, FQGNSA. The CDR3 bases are TGTGCCAGCAGCTTACAGCAGGGTGCCGTCAATGAGCAGTTCTTC. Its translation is CASSLQQGAVNEQFF.

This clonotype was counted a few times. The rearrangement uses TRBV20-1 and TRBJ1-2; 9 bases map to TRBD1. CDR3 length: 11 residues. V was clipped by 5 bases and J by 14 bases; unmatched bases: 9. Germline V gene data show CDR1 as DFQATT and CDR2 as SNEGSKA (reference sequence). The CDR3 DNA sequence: TGCAGTGCTTCGGACAGGGGAGGTCTAACCTTC. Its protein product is CSASDRGGLTF.

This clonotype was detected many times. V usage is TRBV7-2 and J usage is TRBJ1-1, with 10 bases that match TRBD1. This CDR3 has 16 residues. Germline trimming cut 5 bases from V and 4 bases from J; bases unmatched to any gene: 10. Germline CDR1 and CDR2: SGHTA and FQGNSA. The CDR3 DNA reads TGTGCCAGCAGCGTTTCCGGGACAGGGGCAGGCACTGAAGCTTTCTTT. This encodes CASSVSGTGAGTEAFF.

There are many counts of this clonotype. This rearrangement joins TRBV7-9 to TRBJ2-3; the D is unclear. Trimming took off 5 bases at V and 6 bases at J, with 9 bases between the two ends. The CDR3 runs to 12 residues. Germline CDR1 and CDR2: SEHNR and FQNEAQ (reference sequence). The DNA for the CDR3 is TGTGCCAGCAGCCACATGGGGGATACGCAGTATTTT. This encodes CASSHMGDTQYF.

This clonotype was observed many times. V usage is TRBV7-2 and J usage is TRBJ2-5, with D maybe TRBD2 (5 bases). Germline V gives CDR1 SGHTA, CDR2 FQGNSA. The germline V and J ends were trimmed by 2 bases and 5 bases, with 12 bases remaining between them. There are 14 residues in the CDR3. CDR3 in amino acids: CASSLNSVRETQYF. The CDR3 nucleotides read TGTGCCAGCAGCTTAAATAGCGTTCGGGAGACCCAGTACTTC.

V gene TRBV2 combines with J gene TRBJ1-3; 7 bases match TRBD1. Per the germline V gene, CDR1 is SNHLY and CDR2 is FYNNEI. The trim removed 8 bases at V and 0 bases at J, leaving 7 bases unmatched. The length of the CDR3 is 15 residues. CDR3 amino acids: CASRDSANSGNTIYF. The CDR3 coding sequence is TGTGCCAGCCGGGACAGCGCTAACTCTGGAAACACCATATATTTT. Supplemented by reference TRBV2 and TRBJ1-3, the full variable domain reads EPEVTQTPSHQVTQMGQEVILRCVPISNHLYFYWYRQILGQKVEFLVSFYNNEISEKSEIFDDQFSVERPDGSNFTLKIRSTKLEDSAMYFCASRDSANSGNTIYFGEGSWLTVV.

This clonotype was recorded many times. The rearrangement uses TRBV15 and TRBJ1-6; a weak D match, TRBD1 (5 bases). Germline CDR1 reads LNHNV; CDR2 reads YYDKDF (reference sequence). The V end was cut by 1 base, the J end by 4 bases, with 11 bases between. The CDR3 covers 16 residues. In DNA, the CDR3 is TGTGCCACCAGCAGAGTTGCAGGGATGTATAATTCACCCCTCCACTTT. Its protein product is CATSRVAGMYNSPLHF.

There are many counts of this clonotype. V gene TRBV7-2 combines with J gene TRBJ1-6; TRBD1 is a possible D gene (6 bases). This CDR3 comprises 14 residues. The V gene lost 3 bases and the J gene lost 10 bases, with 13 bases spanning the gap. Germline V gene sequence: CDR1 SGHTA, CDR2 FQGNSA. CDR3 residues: CASSLRGRSSPLHF. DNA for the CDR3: TGTGCCAGCAGCTTGCGGGGGCGAAGCTCACCCCTCCACTTT.

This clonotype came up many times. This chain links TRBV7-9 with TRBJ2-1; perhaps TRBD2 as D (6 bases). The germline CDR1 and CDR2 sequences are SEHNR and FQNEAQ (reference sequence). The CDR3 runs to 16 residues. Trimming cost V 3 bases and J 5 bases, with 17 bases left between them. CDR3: CASSFRAGTGNNEQFF. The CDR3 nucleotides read TGTGCCAGCAGCTTTCGGGCCGGGACTGGAAACAATGAGCAGTTCTTC.

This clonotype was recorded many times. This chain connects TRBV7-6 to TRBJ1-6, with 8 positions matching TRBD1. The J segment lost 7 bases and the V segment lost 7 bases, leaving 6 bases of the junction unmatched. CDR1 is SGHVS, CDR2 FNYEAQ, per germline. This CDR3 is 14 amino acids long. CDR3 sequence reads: CASTPQGANSPLHF. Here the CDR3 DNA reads TGTGCCAGCACCCCGCAGGGGGCGAATTCACCCCTCCACTTT.

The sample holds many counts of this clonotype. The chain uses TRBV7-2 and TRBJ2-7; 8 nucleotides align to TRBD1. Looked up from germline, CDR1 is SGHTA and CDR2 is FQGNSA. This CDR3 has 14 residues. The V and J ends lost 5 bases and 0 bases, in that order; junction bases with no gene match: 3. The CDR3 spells CASSAGGSSYEQYF. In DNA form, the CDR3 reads TGTGCCAGCAGCGCAGGGGGCAGCTCCTACGAGCAGTACTTC. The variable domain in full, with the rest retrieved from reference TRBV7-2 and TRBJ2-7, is GAGVSQSPSNKVTEKGKDVELRCDPISGHTALYWYRQSLGQGLEFLIYFQGNSAPDKSGLPSDRFSAERTGGSVSTLTIQRTQQEDSAVYLCASSAGGSSYEQYFGPGTRLTVT.

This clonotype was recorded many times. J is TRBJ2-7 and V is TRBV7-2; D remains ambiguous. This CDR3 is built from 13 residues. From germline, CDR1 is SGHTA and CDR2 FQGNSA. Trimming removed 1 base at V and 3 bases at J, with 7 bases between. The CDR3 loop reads CASSLGDRYEQYF. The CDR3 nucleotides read TGTGCCAGCAGCTTAGGAGACCGCTACGAGCAGTACTTC. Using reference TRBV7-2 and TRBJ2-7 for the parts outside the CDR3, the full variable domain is GAGVSQSPSNKVTEKGKDVELRCDPISGHTALYWYRQSLGQGLEFLIYFQGNSAPDKSGLPSDRFSAERTGGSVSTLTIQRTQQEDSAVYLCASSLGDRYEQYFGPGTRLTVT.